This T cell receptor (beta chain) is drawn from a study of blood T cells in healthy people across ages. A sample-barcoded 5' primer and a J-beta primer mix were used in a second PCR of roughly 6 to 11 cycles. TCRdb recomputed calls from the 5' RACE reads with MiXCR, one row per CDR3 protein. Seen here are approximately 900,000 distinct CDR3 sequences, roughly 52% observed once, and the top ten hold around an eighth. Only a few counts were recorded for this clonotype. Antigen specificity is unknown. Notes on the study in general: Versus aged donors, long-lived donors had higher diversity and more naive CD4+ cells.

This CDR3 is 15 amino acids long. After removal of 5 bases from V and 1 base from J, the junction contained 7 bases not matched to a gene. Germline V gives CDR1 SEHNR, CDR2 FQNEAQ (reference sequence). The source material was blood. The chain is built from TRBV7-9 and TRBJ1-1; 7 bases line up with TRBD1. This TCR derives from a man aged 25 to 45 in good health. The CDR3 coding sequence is TGTGCCAGCAGCCCCCGACAGGGTTCGAACACTGAAGCTTTCTTT. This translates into CASSPRQGSNTEAFF.